These 7 T cell receptor beta chains were sequenced from one sample in a study of cytomegalovirus exposure and HLA in healthy donors. With 60 Vbeta and 13 Jbeta primers, the PCR was carried out. Measured with immunoSEQ multiplex PCR; TCRdb has only the in-frame clones, and not every one. The data hold a few hundred thousand clones, with approximately 80% observed a single time. The sample comprised PBMCs. The receptors shown here come from a man between 35 and 55 years old in good health and CMV-seronegative.

The V and J genes are TRBV14 and TRBJ1-1, with D possibly TRBD1 on 6 matching bases. Germline V gene sequence: CDR1 SGHDN, CDR2 FVKESK. This CDR3 is 16 amino acids long. V gave up 1 base and J gave up 4 bases, with 16 bases separating them. Here the CDR3 reads CASSQVRQAWGTEAFF. In DNA, the CDR3 is TGTGCCAGCAGCCAAGTTAGACAGGCCTGGGGCACTGAAGCTTTCTTT.

This clone has a handful of counts. V usage is TRBV27 and J usage is TRBJ2-7; TRBD2 matches 8 bases. V lost 7 bases, J lost 5 bases, and 10 bases stayed unmatched. Germline V gene data show CDR1 as MNHEY and CDR2 as SMNVEV (reference sequence). The CDR3 is 14 amino acids. The chain's CDR3 is CASTSGGEIHEQYF. In DNA form, the CDR3 reads TGTGCCAGCACCTCGGGGGGGGAGATCCACGAGCAGTACTTC.

The chain is built from TRBV2 and TRBJ2-1; 8 bases are a match to TRBD1. The germline CDR1 and CDR2 sequences are SNHLY and FYNNEI. There are 15 residues in the CDR3. V lost 2 bases to trimming and J lost 7 bases; unmatched junction nucleotides: 7. CDR3 protein: CASSEWQGAGNEQFF. The CDR3 DNA reads TGTGCCAGCAGTGAATGGCAGGGGGCTGGGAATGAGCAGTTCTTC.

This clone was seen more than once but under ten times. The chain couples TRBV4-2 to TRBJ2-5; TRBD2 aligns across 12 bases. CDR1 and CDR2 from the germline V gene are LGHNA and YNFKEQ. The CDR3 covers 16 residues. The junction had 3 bases not matched to a gene; V was cut back by 1 base and J by 3 bases. CDR3 sequence: CASSQGLAGAKETQYF. For the CDR3, the DNA is TGTGCCAGCAGCCAAGGACTAGCGGGGGCTAAAGAGACCCAGTACTTC.

This chain joins TRBV19 and TRBJ1-5; a possible D gene is TRBD1 (5 bases). The CDR3 has 16 residues. Trimming removed 5 bases at V and 4 bases at J, with 18 bases between. Germline lookup yields CDR1 LNHDA and CDR2 SQIVND (reference sequence). CDR3 protein: CASSAERQTHNQPQHF. The CDR3 DNA reads as TGTGCCAGTAGTGCCGAGAGACAGACACATAATCAGCCCCAGCATTTT.

The chain recombines TRBV6-5 with TRBJ2-6, with a weak D call TRBD1 (5 bases). With 5 bases removed from V and 2 bases from J, the gap between germline ends came to 10 bases. The CDR3 consists of 15 residues. The V gene's germline CDR1 is MNHEY and CDR2 SVGAGI. CDR3 region: CASSPTATGANVLTF. In nucleotides, the CDR3 is TGTGCCAGCAGTCCGACAGCTACTGGGGCCAACGTCCTGACTTTC.

This chain uses TRBV12-5 with TRBJ1-1; TRBD1 might be the D (5 bases). The V gene's germline CDR1 is LGHNT and CDR2 FRNRAP. Trimming took 4 bases from V and 1 from J, leaving 7 bases between them. The CDR3 loop spans 13 amino acids. The chain's CDR3 is CASGSGENTEAFF. DNA of the CDR3: TGTGCTAGTGGTTCGGGGGAGAACACTGAAGCTTTCTTT.